The rows below give T cell receptor beta chains drawn from one sample of a study of T cells after yellow fever vaccination. TCRdb re-called the 5' RACE reads through MiXCR, storing one row per CDR3 protein. Among hundreds of thousands of distinct CDR3 sequences listed, around 13% were seen once. Material: CD4+ T cells sorted from PBMCs, obtained 15 days after the yellow fever booster vaccination. The source of these receptors is a man between 18 and 29 years old who received the YFV17D yellow fever vaccine. Both conserved end residues are part of each CDR3. Each record gives: clone size, D gene, V gene, J gene, CDR3 protein, CDR3 DNA. D genes are given only for firm matches. Some rows mark clone size as missing; the rest say once, few, many or name a class of expanded clone.

.	.	TRBV6-5	TRBJ1-4	CASSYTRVGGLRGKLFF	TGTGCCAGCAGTTACACCAGAGTGGGGGGTTTAAGGGGAAAACTGTTTTTT
.	.	TRBV20-1	TRBJ1-6	CSARDAGAGNSPLHF	TGCAGTGCTAGAGATGCAGGGGCTGGTAATTCACCCCTCCACTTT
many	.	TRBV5-1	TRBJ2-3	CASSSGTSQVTQYF	TGCGCCAGCAGCTCCGGGACTTCTCAGGTCACGCAGTATTTT
few	.	TRBV20-1	TRBJ2-4	CSARANAAKYF	TGCAGTGCTAGAGCTAACGCCGCCAAGTACTTC
.	.	TRBV7-2	TRBJ2-7	CASSLQRGRTYEQYF	TGTGCCAGCAGCTTACAAAGGGGCCGGACCTACGAGCAGTACTTC
.	.	TRBV5-1	TRBJ2-2	CASFTTTELFF	TGCGCCAGCTTTACTACGACGGAGCTGTTTTTT
many	TRBD1	TRBV5-1	TRBJ1-1	CASSLVGDSEAFF	TGCGCCAGCAGCTTGGTAGGGGACAGTGAAGCTTTCTTT
many	.	TRBV6-5	TRBJ1-2	CASSYSGDPYGYTF	TGTGCCAGCAGTTACTCGGGGGACCCCTATGGCTACACCTTC
.	.	TRBV27	TRBJ2-1	CASSLSGGANYEQFF	TGTGCCAGCAGTTTATCTGGGGGGGCTAACTATGAGCAGTTCTTC
few	.	TRBV12-3/TRBV12-4	TRBJ1-3	CASSLYGRGGNTIYF	TGTGCCAGCAGTTTATACGGCAGGGGCGGAAACACCATATATTTT
few	.	TRBV7-9	TRBJ1-2	CASSPRPTNYGYTF	TGTGCCAGCAGCCCCAGGCCTACTAACTATGGCTACACCTTC
few	.	TRBV6-6	TRBJ2-7	CASSYTGDINYEQYF	TGTGCCAGCAGTTATACTGGGGACATCAACTACGAGCAGTACTTC
.	.	TRBV7-9	TRBJ2-1	CASSLASWEQFF	TGTGCCAGCAGCTTAGCCTCTTGGGAGCAGTTCTTC
few	.	TRBV5-1	TRBJ2-3	CASSPGLIGDTQYF	TGCGCCAGCAGCCCGGGACTGATCGGGGATACGCAGTATTTT
once	TRBD2	TRBV20-1	TRBJ2-7	CSASSSGRSYEQYF	TGCAGTGCTAGCTCCAGCGGGAGATCCTACGAGCAGTACTTC
.	.	TRBV4-1	TRBJ2-5	CASSQRPRLGPQETQYF	TGCGCCAGCAGCCAGCGGCCTAGGTTGGGCCCCCAAGAGACCCAGTACTTC
many	.	TRBV12-3/TRBV12-4	TRBJ2-1	CASSLEGSSSYNEQFF	TGTGCCAGCAGTTTAGAAGGGAGCAGCTCCTACAATGAGCAGTTCTTC
.	.	TRBV18	TRBJ1-1	CASQVGENTEAFF	TGTGCCAGCCAAGTCGGGGAGAACACTGAAGCTTTCTTT
.	.	TRBV7-7	TRBJ1-5	CASSTQMGQPQHF	TGTGCCAGCAGCACGCAAATGGGTCAGCCCCAGCATTTT
many	TRBD1	TRBV2	TRBJ2-2	CASSDLTGDTVNTGELFF	TGTGCCAGCAGTGACCTGACAGGGGACACCGTTAACACCGGGGAGCTGTTTTTT
few	.	TRBV14	TRBJ1-3	CASSQGINGNTIYF	TGTGCCAGCAGCCAAGGAATAAATGGAAACACCATATATTTT
.	.	TRBV7-9	TRBJ1-5	CASSRDRQPQHF	TGTGCCAGCAGCCGAGACCGTCAGCCCCAGCATTTT
.	.	TRBV7-2	TRBJ2-5	CASSPGWPIQETQYF	TGTGCCAGCAGCCCCGGGTGGCCTATCCAAGAGACCCAGTACTTC
.	.	TRBV5-4	TRBJ2-3	CASSLEFGDTQYF	TGTGCCAGCAGCTTGGAGTTTGGAGATACGCAGTATTTT
few	.	TRBV6-5	TRBJ1-1	CASSYLAGVNTEAFF	TGTGCCAGCAGTTACCTGGCGGGAGTGAACACTGAAGCTTTCTTT
.	.	TRBV5-1	TRBJ2-1	CASSLIAGADNEQFF	TGCGCCAGCAGCTTGATCGCGGGGGCCGACAATGAGCAGTTCTTC
many	.	TRBV25-1	TRBJ2-7	CASSESPGRTSYEQYF	TGTGCCAGCAGTGAATCCCCGGGTCGAACTTCCTACGAGCAGTACTTC
.	.	TRBV5-1	TRBJ2-2	CASSNRAMAAEELFF	TGCGCCAGCAGCAACAGGGCCATGGCCGCCGAGGAGCTGTTTTTT
.	.	TRBV14	TRBJ2-3	CASSQEASPGTTQYF	TGTGCCAGCAGCCAAGAGGCTAGCCCCGGTACTACGCAGTATTTT
many	.	TRBV3-1	TRBJ2-3	CASSQGPSTDTQYF	TGTGCCAGCAGCCAAGGCCCTAGTACAGATACGCAGTATTTT
.	.	TRBV30	TRBJ2-5	CAWSAGETQYF	TGTGCCTGGAGTGCCGGGGAGACCCAGTACTTC
few	.	TRBV11-2	TRBJ2-1	CASSLDVGGYNEQFF	TGTGCCAGCAGCTTAGATGTGGGGGGTTACAATGAGCAGTTCTTC
few	.	TRBV7-2	TRBJ1-6	CASSPGSRGSRLHF	TGTGCCAGCAGCCCCGGGTCGAGGGGAAGTCGCCTCCACTTT
.	.	TRBV12-3/TRBV12-4	TRBJ1-5	CASTTGLQPQHF	TGTGCCAGCACTACAGGGCTACAGCCCCAGCATTTT